Only one count was recorded for the clone carrying this T cell receptor (beta chain). The data were obtained in a study of T cell changes during pregnancy in multiple sclerosis. Profiling relied on immunoSEQ multiplex PCR, and the TCRdb table lists in-frame clones only, not all of them. The table has some 64,000 clones, roughly 94% seen once; the top ten hold 1.4% to 1.5%. The receptor was derived from a female donor with multiple sclerosis, enrolled in a pregnancy study. The input for sequencing was peripheral blood, taken after pregnancy.

The CDR3 here is CASRLGGEQFF. In DNA form, the CDR3 reads TGTGCCAGCAGACTAGGGGGTGAGCAGTTCTTC. The chain links TRBV2 to TRBJ2-1; D may be TRBD1 (6 bases). The CDR3 runs to 11 residues. Trimming took off 6 bases at V and 9 bases at J, with 9 bases between the two ends. Germline V gene sequence: CDR1 SNHLY, CDR2 FYNNEI.